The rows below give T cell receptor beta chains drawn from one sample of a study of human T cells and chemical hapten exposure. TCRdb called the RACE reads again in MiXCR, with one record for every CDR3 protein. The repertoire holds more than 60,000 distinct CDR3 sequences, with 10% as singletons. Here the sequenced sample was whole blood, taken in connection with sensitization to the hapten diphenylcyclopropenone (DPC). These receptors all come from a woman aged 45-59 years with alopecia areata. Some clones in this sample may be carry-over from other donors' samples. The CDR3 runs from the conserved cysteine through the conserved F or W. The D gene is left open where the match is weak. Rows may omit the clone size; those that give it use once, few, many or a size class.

cdr3_nt: TGTGCCAGCAGTGAAGATGGTATCTCCACCGGGGAGCTGTTTTTT
cdr3_aa: CASSEDGISTGELFF
clone_size: -
j_call: TRBJ2-2
v_call: TRBV2
d_call: -

cdr3_nt: TGTGCCAGCAGTCTCAGACGGACAGGGACAGGCGATAATTCACCCCTCCACTTT
cdr3_aa: CASSLRRTGTGDNSPLHF
clone_size: many
j_call: TRBJ1-6
v_call: TRBV6-2/TRBV6-3
d_call: TRBD1

cdr3_nt: TGTGCCAGCAGTATGGGGACCCAAGAGACCCAGTACTTC
cdr3_aa: CASSMGTQETQYF
clone_size: once
j_call: TRBJ2-5
v_call: TRBV7-9
d_call: -

cdr3_nt: TGTGCCAGCAGCTCCAGGGGGTTGAATTATGGCTACACCTTC
cdr3_aa: CASSSRGLNYGYTF
clone_size: many
j_call: TRBJ1-2
v_call: TRBV3-1
d_call: TRBD1

cdr3_nt: TGTGCCAGCGGGATCTTGAGACTAGCCGGTGTCCCCCCCGGTGAGCAGTACTTC
cdr3_aa: CASGILRLAGVPPGEQYF
clone_size: many
j_call: TRBJ2-7
v_call: TRBV6-2/TRBV6-3
d_call: TRBD2

cdr3_nt: TGTGCCAGCAGCAAACTAGCGGGACTCATGGAGTCCTACGAGCAGTACTTC
cdr3_aa: CASSKLAGLMESYEQYF
clone_size: many
j_call: TRBJ2-7
v_call: TRBV21-1
d_call: -

cdr3_nt: TGTGCCAGCAGTTTAGCGCGAACCGGGGAGCTGTTTTTT
cdr3_aa: CASSLARTGELFF
clone_size: many
j_call: TRBJ2-2
v_call: TRBV12-3/TRBV12-4
d_call: -

cdr3_nt: TGTGCCAGCAATCGGGACAGAGATCAGCCCCAGCATTTT
cdr3_aa: CASNRDRDQPQHF
clone_size: many
j_call: TRBJ1-5
v_call: TRBV6-1
d_call: TRBD1

cdr3_nt: TGTGCCAGTAGTATAGATCTTGGGGGAACGGATGAGCAGTTCTTC
cdr3_aa: CASSIDLGGTDEQFF
clone_size: many
j_call: TRBJ2-1
v_call: TRBV19
d_call: -

cdr3_nt: TGCAGTGCTAGAGGGACCCAGCTACCGGGGGACAGCAGCTACACCTTC
cdr3_aa: CSARGTQLPGDSSYTF
clone_size: many
j_call: TRBJ1-2
v_call: TRBV20-1
d_call: TRBD1

cdr3_nt: TGTGCCAGCAGTTCTATGGACACCTCAGGCAATCAGCCCCAGCATTTT
cdr3_aa: CASSSMDTSGNQPQHF
clone_size: -
j_call: TRBJ1-5
v_call: TRBV6-6
d_call: -

cdr3_nt: TGTGCCACCAGTGATCCGGGACTAGCGGGAGAGACCCAGTACTTC
cdr3_aa: CATSDPGLAGETQYF
clone_size: few
j_call: TRBJ2-5
v_call: TRBV24-1
d_call: TRBD2

cdr3_nt: TGTGCCAGCAGTGTGGAACTAGCGGAGTTAGCGGCCGGTACAGATACGCAGTATTTT
cdr3_aa: CASSVELAELAAGTDTQYF
clone_size: many
j_call: TRBJ2-3
v_call: TRBV2
d_call: TRBD2

cdr3_nt: TGTGCCAGCAGCTTCGGGACTAGCGGGATGGGTGAGCAGTTCTTC
cdr3_aa: CASSFGTSGMGEQFF
clone_size: many
j_call: TRBJ2-1
v_call: TRBV7-9
d_call: TRBD2

cdr3_nt: TGTGCCAGCAGTGAATCGTTCCGATCCGACGAGCAGTACTTC
cdr3_aa: CASSESFRSDEQYF
clone_size: many
j_call: TRBJ2-7
v_call: TRBV6-1
d_call: -